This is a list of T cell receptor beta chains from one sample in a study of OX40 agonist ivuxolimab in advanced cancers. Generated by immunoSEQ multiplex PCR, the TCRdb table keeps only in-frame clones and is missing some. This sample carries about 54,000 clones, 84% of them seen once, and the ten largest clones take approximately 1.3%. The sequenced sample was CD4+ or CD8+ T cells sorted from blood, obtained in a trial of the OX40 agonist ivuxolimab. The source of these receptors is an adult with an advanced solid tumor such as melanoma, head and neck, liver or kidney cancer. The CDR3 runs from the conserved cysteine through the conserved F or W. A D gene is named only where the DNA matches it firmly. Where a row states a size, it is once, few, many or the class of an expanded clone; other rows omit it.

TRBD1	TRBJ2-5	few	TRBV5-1	TGCGCCAGCAGCCCCGGGACAGGGGCATCAGAGACCCAGTACTTC	CASSPGTGASETQYF
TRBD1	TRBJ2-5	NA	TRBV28	TGTGCCAGCAGTTTCCCCCAGGGGGATCAAGAGACCCAGTACTTC	CASSFPQGDQETQYF
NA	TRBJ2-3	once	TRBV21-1	TGTGCCAGCAGCAAAGAGGAATTAGGGGGACAGGGAACAGATACGCAGTATTTT	CASSKEELGGQGTDTQYF
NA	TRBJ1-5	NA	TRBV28	TGTGCCAGCACTACGAATCAGCCCCAGCATTTT	CASTTNQPQHF
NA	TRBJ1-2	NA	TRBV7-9	TGTGCCAGCAGCCTTGGGACGCCGCCTAACTATGGCTACACCTTC	CASSLGTPPNYGYTF
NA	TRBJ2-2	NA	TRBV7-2	TGTGCCAGCAGATTACCCCCTAGCCGGGGGGAGCTGTTTTTT	CASRLPPSRGELFF
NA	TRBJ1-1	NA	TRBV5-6	TGTGCCAGCAGCCGGGGCGTTTCGAACACTGAAGCTTTCTTT	CASSRGVSNTEAFF
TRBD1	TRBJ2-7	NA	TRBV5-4	TGTGCCAGCAGCCTACAGGGGGTGACCTACGAGCAGTACTTC	CASSLQGVTYEQYF
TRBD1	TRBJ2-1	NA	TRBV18	TGTGCCAGCTCACCGGTGTTAACAGGGGGAAGTGAGCAGTTCTTC	CASSPVLTGGSEQFF
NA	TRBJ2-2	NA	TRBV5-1	TGCGCCAGCACCAAGACAGGGAACACCGGGGAGCTGTTTTTT	CASTKTGNTGELFF
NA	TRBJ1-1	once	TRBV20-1	TGCAGTGCCTCGGGACTCCTCCTAGCTTTCTTT	CSASGLLLAFF
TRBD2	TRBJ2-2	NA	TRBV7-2	TGTGCCACGGGAGGCAGGTTGAACACCGGGGAGCTGTTTTTT	CATGGRLNTGELFF
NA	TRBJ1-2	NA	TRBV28	TGTGCCAGCAGACAACAACAGGCCTTTGACGGCTACACCTTC	CASRQQQAFDGYTF
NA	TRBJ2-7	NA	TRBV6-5	TGTGCCAGCAGTTACCCCCGCCGATCCGTCGAGCAGTACTTC	CASSYPRRSVEQYF
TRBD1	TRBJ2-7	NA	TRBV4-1	TGCGCCAGCAGCCGGACAGGGATTCTTTCCGAGCAGTACTTC	CASSRTGILSEQYF
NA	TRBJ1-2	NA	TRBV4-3	TGCGCCAGCAGCCAAGATTTACGGGACTATGGCTACACCTTC	CASSQDLRDYGYTF
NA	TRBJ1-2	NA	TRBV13	TGTGCCAGCAGCCAGGGGACTGGGAACTATGGCTACACCTTC	CASSQGTGNYGYTF
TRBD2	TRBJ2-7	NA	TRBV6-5	TGTGCCAGCAGCAGAGCGGGAGTCTACGAGCAGTACTTC	CASSRAGVYEQYF
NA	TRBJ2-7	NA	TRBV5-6	TGTGCCAGCAGCTTCACAGGGCCTGGGGAGCAGTACTTC	CASSFTGPGEQYF
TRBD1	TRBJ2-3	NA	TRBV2	TGTGCCAGCAGTATCCGGGACAGGGGACCAGATACGCAGTATTTT	CASSIRDRGPDTQYF
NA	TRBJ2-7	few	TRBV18	TGTGCCAGCTCACCTATTTCCACCTCCTACGAGCAGTACTTC	CASSPISTSYEQYF
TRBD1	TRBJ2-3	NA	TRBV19	TGTGCCAGTAGTATAGGCTTGGGACAGGGGATCCCAGATACGCAGTATTTT	CASSIGLGQGIPDTQYF
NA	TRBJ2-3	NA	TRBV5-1	TGCGCCAGCAGCTTGGTCGGGGGACGCACAGATACGCAGTATTTT	CASSLVGGRTDTQYF
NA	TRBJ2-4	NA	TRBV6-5	TGTGCCAGCAGAGCCGGACCGGACATTCAGTACTTC	CASRAGPDIQYF
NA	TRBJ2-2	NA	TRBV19	TGTGCCAGTAGTATAGATTATTCCGGGGAGCTGTTTTTT	CASSIDYSGELFF
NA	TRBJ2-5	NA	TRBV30	TGTGCCTGGAGTGTACTTCAGGGAGGCGAGACCCAGTACTTC	CAWSVLQGGETQYF
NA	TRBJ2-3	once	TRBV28	TGTGCCAGCAGTCCCCCAGCCTTAGATACGCAGTATTTT	CASSPPALDTQYF
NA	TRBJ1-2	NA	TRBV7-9	TGTGCCAGCAGCTTAGGATCCTATGGCTACACCTTC	CASSLGSYGYTF
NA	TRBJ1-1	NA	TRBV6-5	TGTGCCAGCAGTACCCCAATACGGGGGACTGAAGCTTTCTTT	CASSTPIRGTEAFF
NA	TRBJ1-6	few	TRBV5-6	TGTGCCAGCGACGAACATGGACGGTGGAATTCACCCCTCCACTTT	CASDEHGRWNSPLHF
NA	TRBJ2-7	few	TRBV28	TGTGCCAGCAGTTTGCCGGAGACATACGAGCAGTACTTC	CASSLPETYEQYF
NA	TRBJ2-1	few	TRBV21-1	TGTGCCAGCAGCTGGACCCGGCTAGCGGGAGCCCATGAGCAGTTCTTC	CASSWTRLAGAHEQFF
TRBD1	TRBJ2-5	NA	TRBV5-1	TGCGCCAGCAGCTTGGCCTCTTCGGGACAGGGCAGGGAGACCCAGTACTTC	CASSLASSGQGRETQYF
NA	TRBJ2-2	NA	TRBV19	TGTGCCAGTAGTATAGAAGGGGCGAACACCGGGGAGCTGTTTTTT	CASSIEGANTGELFF
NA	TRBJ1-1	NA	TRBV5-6	TGTGCCAGCAGCGTGGGCCGCCCCACTGAAGCTTTCTTT	CASSVGRPTEAFF
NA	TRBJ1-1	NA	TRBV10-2	TGCGCCAGCAGTGAGTCAGTAGAGGGCTCTGAAGCTTTCTTT	CASSESVEGSEAFF
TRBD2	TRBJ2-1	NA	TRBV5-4	TGTGCCAGCAGCCCTGGACTAGCGGGAGCAGGGGGTGAGCAGTTCTTC	CASSPGLAGAGGEQFF
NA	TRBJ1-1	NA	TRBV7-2	TGTGCCAGCAGCTTAGGAGAGTACACTGAAGCTTTCTTT	CASSLGEYTEAFF
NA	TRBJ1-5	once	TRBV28	TGTGCCAGCAGACCTGACATTTATAGCAATCAGCCCCAGCATTTT	CASRPDIYSNQPQHF
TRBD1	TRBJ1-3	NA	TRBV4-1	TGCGCCAGCAGCCAAGAGTCGGGACAGAGTGGAAACACCATATATTTT	CASSQESGQSGNTIYF
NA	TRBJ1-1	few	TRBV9	TGTGCCAGCACTAAAATCCCTACGGCGAACACTGAAGCTTTCTTT	CASTKIPTANTEAFF
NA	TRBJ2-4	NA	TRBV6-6	TGTGCCAGCAGCTGGACCGCTGAACTAGCCAAAAACATTCAGTACTTC	CASSWTAELAKNIQYF
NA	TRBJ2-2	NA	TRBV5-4	TGTGTCACTAGTCTCGGGGCAGGAAACACCGGGGAGCTGTTTTTT	CVTSLGAGNTGELFF
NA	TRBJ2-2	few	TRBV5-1	TGCGCCAGCAGCGCCGATGGGACGGTTAACACCGGGGAGCTGTTTTTT	CASSADGTVNTGELFF
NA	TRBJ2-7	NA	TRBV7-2	TGTGCCAGCAGCTTAGTAGTCTCCCGTCCCGAGCAGTACTTC	CASSLVVSRPEQYF
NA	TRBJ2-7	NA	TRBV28	TGTGCCAGCAGGCCCCCGCCTACTATCACCGTGACCTACGAGCAGTACTTC	CASRPPPTITVTYEQYF
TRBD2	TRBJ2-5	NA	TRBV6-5	TGTGCCAGCAGTAGACTAGCGGGAGTCGGTGAGACCCAGTACTTC	CASSRLAGVGETQYF
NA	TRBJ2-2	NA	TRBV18	TGTGCCAGCTCATCGTTTTCAGTGAACACCGGGGAGCTGTTTTTT	CASSSFSVNTGELFF
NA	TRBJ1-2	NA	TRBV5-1	TGCGCCAGCAGCCCGGACGGGACCGGATCGTATGGCTACACCTTC	CASSPDGTGSYGYTF
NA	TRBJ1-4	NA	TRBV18	TGTGCCAGCTCACCGACAGCAACTAATGAAAAACTGTTTTTT	CASSPTATNEKLFF
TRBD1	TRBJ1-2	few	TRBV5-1	TGCGCCAGCAGCCGCGGGACAGGGGAGGATGGCTACACCTTC	CASSRGTGEDGYTF
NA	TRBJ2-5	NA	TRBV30	TGTGCCTGGAGTCCAAAGCACTTCCAAGAGACCCAGTACTTC	CAWSPKHFQETQYF
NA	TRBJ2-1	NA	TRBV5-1	TGCGCCAGCAGCTTGGCCACGGGAGCAAGAGTTGGTGAGCAGTTCTTC	CASSLATGARVGEQFF
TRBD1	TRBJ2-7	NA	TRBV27	TGTGCCAGCAAAAAGCCACATAGGGGGCACTCCTACGAGCAGTACTTC	CASKKPHRGHSYEQYF
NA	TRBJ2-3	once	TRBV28	TGTGCCAGCAGTTGGGGGACCCCGAGCACAGATACGCAGTATTTT	CASSWGTPSTDTQYF
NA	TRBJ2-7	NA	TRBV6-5	TGTGCAACGGCGAGACCAACGAACTACGAGCAGTACTTC	CATARPTNYEQYF
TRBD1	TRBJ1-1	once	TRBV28	TGTGCCAGCAGTTTACGTTCCGACAGGGGAGTAGCTTTCTTT	CASSLRSDRGVAFF
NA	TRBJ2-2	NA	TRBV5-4	TGTGCCAGCAGCCCGAACACCGGGGAGCTGTTTTTT	CASSPNTGELFF